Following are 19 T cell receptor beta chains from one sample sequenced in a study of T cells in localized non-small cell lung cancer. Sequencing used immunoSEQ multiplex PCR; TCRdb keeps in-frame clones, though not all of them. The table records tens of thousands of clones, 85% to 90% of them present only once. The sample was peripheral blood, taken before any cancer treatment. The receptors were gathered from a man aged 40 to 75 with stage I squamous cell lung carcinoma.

Here the CDR3 DNA reads TGTGCCAGTAGTATGGGACACGGGGTTGAAAAACTGTTTTTT. Translated, it gives CASSMGHGVEKLFF. The gene calls are TRBV19 and TRBJ1-4; TRBD1 is a possible D gene (6 bases). The germline V and J ends were trimmed by 3 bases and 7 bases, with 12 bases remaining between them. In germline, CDR1 is LNHDA, CDR2 SQIVND (reference sequence). This CDR3 spans 14 amino acids.

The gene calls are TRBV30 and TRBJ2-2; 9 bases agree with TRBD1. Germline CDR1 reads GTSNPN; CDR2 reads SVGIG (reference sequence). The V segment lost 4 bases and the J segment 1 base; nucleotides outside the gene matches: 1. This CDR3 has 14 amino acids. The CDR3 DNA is TGTGCCTGGAAGGGACAGGGGAACACCGGGGAGCTGTTTTTT. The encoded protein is CAWKGQGNTGELFF.

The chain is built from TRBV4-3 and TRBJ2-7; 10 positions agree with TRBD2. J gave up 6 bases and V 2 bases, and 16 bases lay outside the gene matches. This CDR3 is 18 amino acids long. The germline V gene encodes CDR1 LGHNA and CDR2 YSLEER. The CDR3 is CASSQSQGSSGSWVEQYF. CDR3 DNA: TGCGCCAGCAGCCAAAGTCAGGGTTCTAGCGGGAGTTGGGTCGAGCAGTACTTC.

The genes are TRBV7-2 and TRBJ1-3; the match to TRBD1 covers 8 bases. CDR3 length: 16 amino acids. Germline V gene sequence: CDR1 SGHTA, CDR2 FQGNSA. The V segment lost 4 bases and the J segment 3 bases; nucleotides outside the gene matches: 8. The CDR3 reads CASSYRTGFVGNTIYF. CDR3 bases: TGTGCCAGCAGCTATAGGACAGGGTTTGTTGGAAACACCATATATTTT. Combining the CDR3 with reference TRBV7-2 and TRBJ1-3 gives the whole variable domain GAGVSQSPSNKVTEKGKDVELRCDPISGHTALYWYRQSLGQGLEFLIYFQGNSAPDKSGLPSDRFSAERTGGSVSTLTIQRTQQEDSAVYLCASSYRTGFVGNTIYFGEGSWLTVV.

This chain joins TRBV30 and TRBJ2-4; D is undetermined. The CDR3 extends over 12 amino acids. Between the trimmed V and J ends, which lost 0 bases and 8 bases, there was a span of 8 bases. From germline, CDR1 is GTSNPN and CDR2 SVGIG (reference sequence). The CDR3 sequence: CAWSVVGDIQYF. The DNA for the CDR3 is TGTGCCTGGAGTGTAGTAGGAGACATTCAGTACTTC.

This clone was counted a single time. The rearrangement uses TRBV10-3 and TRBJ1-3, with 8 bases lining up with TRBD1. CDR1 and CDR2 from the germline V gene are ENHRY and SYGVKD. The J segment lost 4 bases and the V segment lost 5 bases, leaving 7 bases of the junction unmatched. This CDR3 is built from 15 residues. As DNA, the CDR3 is TGTGCCATCAGTCCCGACAGGGGTGACGGAAACACCATATATTTT. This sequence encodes CAISPDRGDGNTIYF.

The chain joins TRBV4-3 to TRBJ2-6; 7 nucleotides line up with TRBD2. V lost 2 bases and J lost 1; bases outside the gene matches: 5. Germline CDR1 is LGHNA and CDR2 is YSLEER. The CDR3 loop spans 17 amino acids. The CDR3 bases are TGCGCCAGCAGCCAAAGGATAGCGGGTTCTGGGGCCAACGTCCTGACTTTC. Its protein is CASSQRIAGSGANVLTF.

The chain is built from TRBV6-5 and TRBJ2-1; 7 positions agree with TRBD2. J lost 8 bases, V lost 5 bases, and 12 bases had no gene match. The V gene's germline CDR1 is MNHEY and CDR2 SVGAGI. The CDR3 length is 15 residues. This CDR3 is CASSTGLGRLDEQFF. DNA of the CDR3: TGTGCCAGCAGTACCGGACTAGGTCGATTGGATGAGCAGTTCTTC.

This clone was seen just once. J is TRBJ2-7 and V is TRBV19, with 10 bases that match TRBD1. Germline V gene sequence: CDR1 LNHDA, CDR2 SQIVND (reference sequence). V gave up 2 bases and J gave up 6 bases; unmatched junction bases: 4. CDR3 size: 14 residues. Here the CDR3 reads CASSIWTGGGEQYF. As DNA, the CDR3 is TGTGCCAGTAGTATATGGACAGGGGGAGGCGAGCAGTACTTC.

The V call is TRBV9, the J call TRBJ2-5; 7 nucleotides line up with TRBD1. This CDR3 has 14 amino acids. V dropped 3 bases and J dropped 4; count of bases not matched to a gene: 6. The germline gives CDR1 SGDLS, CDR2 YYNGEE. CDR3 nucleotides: TGTGCCAGCAGCGAAGACAGGGTCAGAGAGACCCAGTACTTC. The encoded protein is CASSEDRVRETQYF.

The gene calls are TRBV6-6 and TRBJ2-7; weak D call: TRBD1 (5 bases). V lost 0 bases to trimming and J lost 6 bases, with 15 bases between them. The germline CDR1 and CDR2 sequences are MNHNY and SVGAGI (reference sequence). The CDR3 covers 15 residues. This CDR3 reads CASSYSMKQGGEQYF. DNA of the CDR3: TGTGCCAGCAGTTACTCGATGAAGCAGGGCGGCGAGCAGTACTTC.

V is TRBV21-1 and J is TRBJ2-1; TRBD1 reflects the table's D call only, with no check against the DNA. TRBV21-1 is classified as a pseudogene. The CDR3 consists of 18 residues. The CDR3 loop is CASSKNSPVFSSYNEQFF. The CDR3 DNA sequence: TGTGCCAGCAGCAAGAATTCGCCCGTCTTCAGCTCCTACAATGAGCAGTTCTTC.

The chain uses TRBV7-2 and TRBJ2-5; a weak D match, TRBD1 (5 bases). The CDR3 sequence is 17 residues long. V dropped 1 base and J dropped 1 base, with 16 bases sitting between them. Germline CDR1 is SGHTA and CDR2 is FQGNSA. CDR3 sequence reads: CASSLGGQAPFQETQYF. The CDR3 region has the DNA TGTGCCAGCAGCTTAGGTGGACAAGCTCCGTTCCAAGAGACCCAGTACTTC.

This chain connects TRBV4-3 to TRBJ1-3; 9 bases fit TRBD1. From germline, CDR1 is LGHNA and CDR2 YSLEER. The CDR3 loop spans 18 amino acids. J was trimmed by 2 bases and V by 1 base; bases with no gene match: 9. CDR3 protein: CASSQVGTGTQAGNTIYF. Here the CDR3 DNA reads TGCGCCAGCAGCCAAGTAGGGACAGGGACCCAGGCTGGAAACACCATATATTTT.

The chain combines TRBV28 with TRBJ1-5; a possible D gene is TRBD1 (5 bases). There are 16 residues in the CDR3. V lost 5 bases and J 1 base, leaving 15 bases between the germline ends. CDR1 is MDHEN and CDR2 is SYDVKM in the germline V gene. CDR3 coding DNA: TGTGCCAGCAGTACGACAGTAGTTACCAGCAATCAGCCCCAGCATTTT. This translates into CASSTTVVTSNQPQHF.

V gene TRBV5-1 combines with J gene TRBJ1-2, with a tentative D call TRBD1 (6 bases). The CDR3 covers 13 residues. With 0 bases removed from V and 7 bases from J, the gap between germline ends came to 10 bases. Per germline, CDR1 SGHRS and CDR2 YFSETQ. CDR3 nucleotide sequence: TGCGCCAGCAGCTTGGACAGGGCAGGTGGCTACACCTTC. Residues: CASSLDRAGGYTF.

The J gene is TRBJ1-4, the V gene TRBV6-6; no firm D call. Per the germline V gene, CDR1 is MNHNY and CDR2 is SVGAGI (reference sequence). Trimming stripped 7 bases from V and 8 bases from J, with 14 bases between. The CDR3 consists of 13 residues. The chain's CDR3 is CASTPEHGEKLFF. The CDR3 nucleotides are TGTGCCAGCACCCCGGAGCATGGGGAAAAACTGTTTTTT.

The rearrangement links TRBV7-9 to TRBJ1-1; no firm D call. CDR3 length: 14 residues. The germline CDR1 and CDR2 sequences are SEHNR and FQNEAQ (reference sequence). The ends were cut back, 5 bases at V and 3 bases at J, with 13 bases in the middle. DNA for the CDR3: TGTGCCAGCAGCGCCGTGGGTCTTTACACTGAAGCTTTCTTT. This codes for CASSAVGLYTEAFF. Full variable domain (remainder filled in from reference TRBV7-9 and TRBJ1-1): DTGVSQNPRHKITKRGQNVTFRCDPISEHNRLYWYRQTLGQGPEFLTYFQNEAQLEKSRLLSDRFSAERPKGSFSTLEIQRTEQGDSAMYLCASSAVGLYTEAFFGQGTRLTVV.

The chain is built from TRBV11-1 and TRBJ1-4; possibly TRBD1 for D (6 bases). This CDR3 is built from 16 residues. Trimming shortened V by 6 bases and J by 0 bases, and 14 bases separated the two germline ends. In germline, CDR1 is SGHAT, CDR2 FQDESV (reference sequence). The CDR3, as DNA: TGTGCCAGCAGTCTCTTGGGACACACAACTAATGAAAAACTGTTTTTT. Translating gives CASSLLGHTTNEKLFF.